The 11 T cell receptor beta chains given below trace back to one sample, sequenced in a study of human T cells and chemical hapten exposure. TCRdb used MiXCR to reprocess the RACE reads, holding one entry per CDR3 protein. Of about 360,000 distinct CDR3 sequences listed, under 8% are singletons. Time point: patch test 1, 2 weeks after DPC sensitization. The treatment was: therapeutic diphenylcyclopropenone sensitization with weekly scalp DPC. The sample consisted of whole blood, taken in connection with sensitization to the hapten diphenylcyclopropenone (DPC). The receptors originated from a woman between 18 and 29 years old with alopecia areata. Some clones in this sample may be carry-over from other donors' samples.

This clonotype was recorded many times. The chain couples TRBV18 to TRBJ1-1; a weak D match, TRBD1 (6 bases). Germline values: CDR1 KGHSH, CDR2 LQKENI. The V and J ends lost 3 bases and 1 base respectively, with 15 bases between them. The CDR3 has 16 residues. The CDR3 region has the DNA TGTGCCAGCTCACCGATACTCTTACAGGGGAACACTGAAGCTTTCTTT. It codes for CASSPILLQGNTEAFF.

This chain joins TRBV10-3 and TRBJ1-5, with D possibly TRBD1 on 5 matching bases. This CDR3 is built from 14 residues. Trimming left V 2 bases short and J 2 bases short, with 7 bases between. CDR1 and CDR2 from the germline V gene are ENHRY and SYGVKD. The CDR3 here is CAISEMTGNQPQHF. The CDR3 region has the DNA TGTGCCATCAGTGAGATGACAGGCAATCAGCCCCAGCATTTT.

The CDR3 DNA follows: TGTGCCAGCAGTCGGCGGGCTGGGAATCAGCCCCAGCATTTT. It codes for CASSRRAGNQPQHF. The chain carries TRBV6-2 or TRBV6-3 and TRBJ1-5; D gene ambiguous. CDR1 is MNHEY, CDR2 SVGEGT, per germline. The CDR3 covers 14 residues. The V gene lost 5 bases and the J gene lost 4 bases, with 12 bases spanning the gap.

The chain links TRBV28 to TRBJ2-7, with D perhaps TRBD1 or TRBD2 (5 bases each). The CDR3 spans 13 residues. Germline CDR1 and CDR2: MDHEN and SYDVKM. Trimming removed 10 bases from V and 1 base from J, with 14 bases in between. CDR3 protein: CAIIGDGSYEQYF. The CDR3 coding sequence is TGTGCCATCATAGGGGACGGATCCTACGAGCAGTACTTC. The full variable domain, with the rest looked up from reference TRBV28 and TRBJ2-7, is DVKVTQSSRYLVKRTGEKVFLECVQDMDHENMFWYRQDPGLGLRLIYFSYDVKMKEKGDIPEGYSVSREKKERFSLILESASTNQTSMYLCAIIGDGSYEQYFGPGTRLTVT.

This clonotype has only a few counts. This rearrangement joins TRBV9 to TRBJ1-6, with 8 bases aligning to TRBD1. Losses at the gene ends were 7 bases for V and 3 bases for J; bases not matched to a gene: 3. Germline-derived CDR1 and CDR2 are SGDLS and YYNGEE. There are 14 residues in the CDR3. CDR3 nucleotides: TGTGCCAGCGGGGGACAGGTCTATAATTCACCCCTCCACTTT. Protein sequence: CASGGQVYNSPLHF. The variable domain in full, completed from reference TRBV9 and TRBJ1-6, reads DSGVTQTPKHLITATGQRVTLRCSPRSGDLSVYWYQQSLDQGLQFLIQYYNGEERAKGNILERFSAQQFPDLHSELNLSSLELGDSALYFCASGGQVYNSPLHFGNGTRLTVT.

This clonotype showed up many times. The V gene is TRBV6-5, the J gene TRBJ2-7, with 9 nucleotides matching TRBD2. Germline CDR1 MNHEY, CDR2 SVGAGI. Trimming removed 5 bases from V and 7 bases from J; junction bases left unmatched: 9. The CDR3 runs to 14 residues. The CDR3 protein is CASSTLAGAGEQYF. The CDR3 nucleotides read TGTGCCAGCAGTACTTTAGCGGGGGCGGGGGAGCAGTACTTC.

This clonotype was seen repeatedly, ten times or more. The CDR3 here is CATSDSGRNEQFF. The CDR3 region has the DNA TGTGCCACCAGTGATTCGGGACGCAATGAGCAGTTCTTC. The chain links TRBV24-1 to TRBJ2-1; D tentatively reads TRBD1 or TRBD2 (5 bases each). Germline loops: CDR1 KGHDR, CDR2 SFDVKD. With 2 bases removed from V and 6 bases from J, the gap between germline ends came to 7 bases. CDR3 length: 13 residues.

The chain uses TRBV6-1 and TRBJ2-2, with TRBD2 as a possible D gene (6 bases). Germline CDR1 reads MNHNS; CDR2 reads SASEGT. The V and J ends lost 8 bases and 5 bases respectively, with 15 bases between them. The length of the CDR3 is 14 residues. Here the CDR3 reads CASPPGEETGELFF. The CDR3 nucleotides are TGTGCCAGCCCCCCGGGAGAAGAGACCGGGGAGCTGTTTTTT.

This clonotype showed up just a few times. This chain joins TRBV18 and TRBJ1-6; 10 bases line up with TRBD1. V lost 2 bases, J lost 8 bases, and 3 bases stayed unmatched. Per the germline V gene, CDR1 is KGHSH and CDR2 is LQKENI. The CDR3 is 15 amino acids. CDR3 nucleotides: TGTGCCAGCTCACCATATGGGACAGGGGATTCACCCCTCCACTTT. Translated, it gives CASSPYGTGDSPLHF. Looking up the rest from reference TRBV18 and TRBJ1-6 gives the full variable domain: NAGVMQNPRHLVRRRGQEARLRCSPMKGHSHVYWYRQLPEEGLKFMVYLQKENIIDESGMPKERFSAEFPKEGPSILRIQQVVRGDSAAYFCASSPYGTGDSPLHFGNGTRLTVT.

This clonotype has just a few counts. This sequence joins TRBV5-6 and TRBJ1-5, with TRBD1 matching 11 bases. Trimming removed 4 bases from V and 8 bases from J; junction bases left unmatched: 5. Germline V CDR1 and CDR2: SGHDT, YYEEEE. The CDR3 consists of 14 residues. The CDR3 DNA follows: TGTGCCAGCAGCCAGGGGACAGGGGGGGAGCCCCAGCATTTT. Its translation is CASSQGTGGEPQHF. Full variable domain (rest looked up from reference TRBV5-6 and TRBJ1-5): DAGVTQSPTHLIKTRGQQVTLRCSPKSGHDTVSWYQQALGQGPQFIFQYYEEEERQRGNFPDRFSGHQFPNYSSELNVNALLLGDSALYLCASSQGTGGEPQHFGDGTRLSIL.

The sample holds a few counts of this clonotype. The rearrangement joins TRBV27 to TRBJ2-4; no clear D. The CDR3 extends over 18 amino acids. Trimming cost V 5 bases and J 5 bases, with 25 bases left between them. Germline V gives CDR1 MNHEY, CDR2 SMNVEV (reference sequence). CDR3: CASSQNDRARYIQNIQYF. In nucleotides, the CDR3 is TGTGCCAGCAGTCAAAACGATAGGGCCCGCTACATACAAAACATTCAGTACTTC.